This T cell receptor (beta chain) was identified during a study of regulatory T cells in long-lasting Graves disease. Many counts were recorded for this clonotype. The V end lost 0 bases, the J end lost 7 bases, and 13 bases lay between the germline ends. In germline, CDR1 is SGHDT, CDR2 YYEEEE. This CDR3 has 14 amino acids. The time point here: newly diagnosed GD, antithyroid drugs for less than 3 months. The TCR library was made from RNA that had been extracted from PBMCs in TRIzol. Arm-PCR with iRepertoire HTBI primers amplified the CDR3 regions for these TCR beta libraries. TCRdb processed the multiplex PCR reads anew with MiXCR; each CDR3 protein has one entry. The repertoire includes about 460,000 distinct CDR3 sequences, less than 15% of them detected once, and about 15% sits in the top ten. This same sample was also part of a study on T cells in Graves' hyperthyroidism and ophthalmopathy.

This sequence was found in a woman in her forties or fifties with Graves disease. The sample was peripheral blood mononuclear cells (PBMCs), taken at new diagnosis, from a patient treated with antithyroid drugs. V is TRBV5-6 and J is TRBJ1-2; D ambiguous. Written as DNA, the CDR3 is TGTGCCAGCAGCTTGGGACCCCCCACGGTTGGCTACACCTTC. Amino acid sequence: CASSLGPPTVGYTF.